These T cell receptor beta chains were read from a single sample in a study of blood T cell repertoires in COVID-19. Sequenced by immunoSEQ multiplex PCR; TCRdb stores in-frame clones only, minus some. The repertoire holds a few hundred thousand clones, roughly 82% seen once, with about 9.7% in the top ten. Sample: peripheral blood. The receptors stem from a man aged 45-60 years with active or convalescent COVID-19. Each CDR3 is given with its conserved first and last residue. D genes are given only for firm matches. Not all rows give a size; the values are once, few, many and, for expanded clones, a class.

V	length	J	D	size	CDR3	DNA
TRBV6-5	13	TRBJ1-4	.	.	CASRSTESEKLFF	TGTGCCAGCAGGAGCACAGAGAGTGAAAAACTGTTTTTT
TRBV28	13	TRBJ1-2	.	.	CASTQTGNYGYTF	TGTGCCAGCACCCAGACAGGAAACTATGGCTACACCTTC
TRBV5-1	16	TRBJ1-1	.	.	CASSSTGHPGDTEAFF	TGCGCCAGCAGCAGTACGGGACACCCAGGGGACACTGAAGCTTTCTTT
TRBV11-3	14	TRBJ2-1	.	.	CASSPGDNRNEQFF	TGTGCCAGCAGCCCAGGGGACAATCGCAATGAGCAGTTCTTC
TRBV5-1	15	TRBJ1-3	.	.	CASSLSTGSGNTIYF	TGCGCCAGCAGCCTCTCGACAGGCTCTGGAAACACCATATATTTT
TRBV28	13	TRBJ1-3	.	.	CASSLGSADTIYF	TGTGCCAGCAGTTTGGGCTCTGCTGACACCATATATTTT
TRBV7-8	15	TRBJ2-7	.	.	CASSRGLSTSLGQYF	TGTGCCAGCAGCAGAGGCCTTTCCACTAGTTTAGGGCAGTACTTC
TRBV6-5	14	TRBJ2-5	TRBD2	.	CASSPTRGRETQYF	TGTGCCAGCAGCCCGACGCGCGGGAGGGAGACCCAGTACTTC
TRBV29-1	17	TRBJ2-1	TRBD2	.	CSVEKWASSGRGDEQFF	TGCAGCGTTGAGAAGTGGGCCTCTAGCGGGAGGGGGGATGAGCAGTTCTTC
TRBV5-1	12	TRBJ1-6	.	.	CASSFGLGALHF	TGCGCCAGCAGCTTCGGCTTAGGGGCCCTCCACTTT
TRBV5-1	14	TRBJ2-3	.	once	CASSLNPYTDTQYF	TGCGCCAGCAGCTTGAACCCCTACACAGATACGCAGTATTTT
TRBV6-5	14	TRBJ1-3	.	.	CASSYRSSGNTIYF	TGTGCCAGCAGTTACAGGAGTTCAGGAAACACCATATATTTT
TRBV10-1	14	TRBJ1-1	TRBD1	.	CASRDRYMNTEAFF	TGCGCCAGCAGGGACAGGTACATGAACACTGAAGCTTTCTTT
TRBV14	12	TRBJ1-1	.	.	CASRGVNTEAFF	TGTGCCAGCAGAGGGGTTAACACTGAAGCTTTCTTT
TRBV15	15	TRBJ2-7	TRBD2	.	CATSRGAAGKNEQYF	TGTGCCACCAGCAGAGGCGCAGCGGGAAAGAACGAGCAGTACTTC
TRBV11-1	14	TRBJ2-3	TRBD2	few	CASSLGGWTDTQYF	TGTGCCAGCAGCTTGGGGGGGTGGACAGATACGCAGTATTTT
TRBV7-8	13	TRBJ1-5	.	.	CASSLVGVQPQHF	TGTGCCAGCAGCTTAGTGGGAGTCCAGCCCCAGCATTTT
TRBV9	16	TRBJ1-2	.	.	CASSVNLGSAYYGYTF	TGTGCCAGCAGCGTGAACCTGGGCTCAGCCTACTATGGCTACACCTTC
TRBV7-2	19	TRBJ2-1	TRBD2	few	CASSNPGTSGTKIYNEQFF	TGTGCCAGCAGCAACCCCGGGACTAGCGGAACTAAGATATACAATGAGCAGTTCTTC
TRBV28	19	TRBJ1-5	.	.	CARTPRQITFPGSNQPQHF	TGTGCCAGAACACCTAGACAGATAACTTTCCCTGGGAGCAATCAGCCCCAGCATTTT
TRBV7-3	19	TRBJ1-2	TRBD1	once	CASSLYAGRDRARDYGYTF	TGTGCCAGCAGCTTATATGCGGGGCGGGACAGGGCCCGGGACTATGGCTACACCTTC
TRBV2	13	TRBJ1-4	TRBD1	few	CASRDRGREKLFF	TGTGCCAGCAGGGACAGGGGGCGAGAAAAACTGTTTTTT
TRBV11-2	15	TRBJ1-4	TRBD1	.	CASRHLGTGEEKLFF	TGTGCCAGCAGACACCTCGGGACAGGGGAAGAAAAACTGTTTTTT
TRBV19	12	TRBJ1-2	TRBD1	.	CASTPGGYGYTF	TGTGCCAGTACCCCAGGGGGGTATGGCTACACCTTC
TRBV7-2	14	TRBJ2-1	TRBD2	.	CASSNAGGGNEQFF	TGTGCCAGCAGCAATGCGGGAGGGGGGAATGAGCAGTTCTTC
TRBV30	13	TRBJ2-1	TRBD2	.	CAWSAGLEGEQFF	TGTGCCTGGAGTGCCGGACTAGAAGGTGAGCAGTTCTTC
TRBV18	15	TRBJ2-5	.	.	CASSPKPQVEETQYF	TGTGCCAGCTCACCAAAGCCACAGGTGGAAGAGACCCAGTACTTC
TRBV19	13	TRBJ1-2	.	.	CASSIQGNYGYTF	TGTGCCAGTAGTATACAGGGGAACTATGGCTACACCTTC
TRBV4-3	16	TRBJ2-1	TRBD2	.	CASSQDGLAAVNEQFF	TGCGCCAGCAGCCAAGATGGTCTAGCGGCCGTAAATGAGCAGTTCTTC
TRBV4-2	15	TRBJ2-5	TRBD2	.	CASSPSGGAGETQYF	TGTGCCAGCAGCCCTAGCGGGGGGGCCGGGGAGACCCAGTACTTC
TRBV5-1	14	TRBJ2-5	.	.	CASSLVASQETQYF	TGCGCCAGCAGCTTGGTAGCGTCCCAAGAGACCCAGTACTTC
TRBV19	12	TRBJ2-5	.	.	CASSQGRETQYF	TGTGCCAGTAGTCAGGGGCGGGAGACCCAGTACTTC
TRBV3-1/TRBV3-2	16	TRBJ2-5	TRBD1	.	CATRGGQGKDQETQYF	TGTGCCACCAGGGGGGGACAGGGTAAAGACCAAGAGACCCAGTACTTC
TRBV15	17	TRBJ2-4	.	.	CATSRDLGRLAKNIQYF	TGTGCCACCAGCAGAGATCTGGGCCGGCTAGCCAAAAACATTCAGTACTTC
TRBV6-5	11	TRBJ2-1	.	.	CASSGSVGQFF	TGTGCCAGCAGCGGAAGCGTTGGGCAGTTCTTC
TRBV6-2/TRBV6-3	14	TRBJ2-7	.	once	CASSYRGESGEQYF	TGTGCCAGCAGTTACCGGGGTGAATCGGGTGAGCAGTACTTC
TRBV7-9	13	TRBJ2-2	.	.	CASSLTDFGELFF	TGTGCCAGCAGCTTAACGGACTTCGGGGAGCTGTTTTTT
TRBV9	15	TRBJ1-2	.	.	CASSVGGGTNYGYTF	TGTGCCAGCAGCGTTGGGGGAGGTACTAACTATGGCTACACCTTC
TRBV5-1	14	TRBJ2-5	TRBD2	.	CASSSARLAETQYF	TGCGCCAGCAGCTCAGCCAGACTAGCGGAGACCCAGTACTTC
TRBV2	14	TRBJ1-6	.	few	CASSQDSYNSPLHF	TGTGCCAGCAGTCAGGACTCCTATAATTCACCCCTCCACTTT
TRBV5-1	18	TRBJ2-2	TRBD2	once	CASSLPGTSLRGTGELFF	TGCGCCAGCAGCTTGCCCGGGACTAGTCTGCGGGGAACCGGGGAGCTGTTTTTT
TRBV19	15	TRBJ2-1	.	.	CASSNLASAYNEQFF	TGTGCCAGTAGTAACCTGGCTAGCGCCTACAATGAGCAGTTCTTC
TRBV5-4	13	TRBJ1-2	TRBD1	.	CASSWDSRSGYTF	TGTGCCAGCAGCTGGGACAGTCGAAGTGGCTACACCTTC